The rows below give T cell receptor beta chains drawn from one sample of a study of blood T cell repertoires in COVID-19. Some clones are missing from TCRdb's copy, which holds only in-frame ones; the method was immunoSEQ multiplex PCR. The sample holds more than 110,000 clones, 88% seen once. The source material was peripheral blood. These receptor sequences come from a middle-aged man with active or convalescent COVID-19. Each CDR3 is given with its conserved first and last residue. Each record gives: D gene, V gene, clone size, J gene, CDR3 protein, CDR3 DNA. A D gene is named only where the DNA matches it firmly. The size of a clone is reported for some rows only, either as once, few or many, or as a class for expanded clones.

d_call: TRBD1
v_call: TRBV28
clone_size: -
j_call: TRBJ1-2
cdr3_aa: CASSDDRGGYGYTF
cdr3_nt: TGTGCCAGCAGCGACGACAGGGGCGGCTATGGCTACACCTTC

d_call: TRBD1
v_call: TRBV19
clone_size: -
j_call: TRBJ2-2
cdr3_aa: CASSMGQGNTGELFF
cdr3_nt: TGTGCCAGTAGTATGGGACAGGGAAACACCGGGGAGCTGTTTTTT

d_call: TRBD1
v_call: TRBV28
clone_size: -
j_call: TRBJ2-6
cdr3_aa: CATRTGSSGANVLTF
cdr3_nt: TGTGCCACCAGGACAGGGAGCTCTGGGGCCAACGTCCTGACTTTC

d_call: TRBD1
v_call: TRBV5-1
clone_size: -
j_call: TRBJ1-1
cdr3_aa: CASSLPAGGSEAFF
cdr3_nt: TGCGCCAGCAGCCTACCGGCAGGGGGGTCTGAAGCTTTCTTT

d_call: TRBD1
v_call: TRBV4-2
clone_size: -
j_call: TRBJ1-4
cdr3_aa: CASSQGGQATNEKLFF
cdr3_nt: TGTGCCAGCAGCCAAGGCGGACAGGCAACTAATGAAAAACTGTTTTTT

d_call: -
v_call: TRBV24-1
clone_size: -
j_call: TRBJ1-2
cdr3_aa: CATSDWRGHYTF
cdr3_nt: TGTGCCACCAGTGATTGGCGGGGGCACTACACCTTC

d_call: TRBD1
v_call: TRBV5-4
clone_size: -
j_call: TRBJ1-2
cdr3_aa: CASSVTGGGGGGYTF
cdr3_nt: TGTGCCAGCAGCGTGACAGGGGGCGGAGGTGGAGGCTACACCTTC

d_call: TRBD1
v_call: TRBV5-6
clone_size: -
j_call: TRBJ1-1
cdr3_aa: CASSPADRANTEAFF
cdr3_nt: TGTGCCAGCAGCCCGGCGGACAGGGCGAACACTGAAGCTTTCTTT

d_call: TRBD2
v_call: TRBV4-1
clone_size: -
j_call: TRBJ2-7
cdr3_aa: CASSQGTSGPYEQYF
cdr3_nt: TGCGCCAGCAGCCAGGGGACTAGCGGACCGTACGAGCAGTACTTC

d_call: TRBD2
v_call: TRBV11-3
clone_size: -
j_call: TRBJ2-7
cdr3_aa: CASSPRGGTGPYEQYF
cdr3_nt: TGTGCCAGCAGCCCCCGGGGGGGGACTGGACCCTACGAGCAGTACTTC

d_call: TRBD1
v_call: TRBV5-5
clone_size: -
j_call: TRBJ1-3
cdr3_aa: CASRPTGVGNTIYF
cdr3_nt: TGTGCCAGCAGACCTACAGGGGTGGGAAACACCATATATTTT

d_call: TRBD1
v_call: TRBV19
clone_size: -
j_call: TRBJ1-4
cdr3_aa: CASARTGKAINEKLFF
cdr3_nt: TGTGCCAGTGCCAGGACAGGGAAGGCCATTAATGAAAAACTGTTTTTT

d_call: TRBD2
v_call: TRBV3-1/TRBV3-2
clone_size: once
j_call: TRBJ2-7
cdr3_aa: CASSPLAGVWEQYF
cdr3_nt: TGTGCCAGCAGCCCTCTAGCGGGAGTTTGGGAGCAGTACTTC

d_call: -
v_call: TRBV7-8
clone_size: -
j_call: TRBJ2-2
cdr3_aa: CASSQLESRELFF
cdr3_nt: TGTGCCAGCAGCCAGTTAGAAAGCCGGGAGCTGTTTTTT

d_call: TRBD1
v_call: TRBV2
clone_size: once
j_call: TRBJ1-4
cdr3_aa: CASSLIQGNEKLFF
cdr3_nt: TGTGCCAGCAGTCTAATACAGGGGAATGAAAAACTGTTTTTT

d_call: -
v_call: TRBV27
clone_size: once
j_call: TRBJ1-2
cdr3_aa: CASSRNQATTLYGYTF
cdr3_nt: TGTGCCAGCAGTCGAAATCAGGCGACGACCCTCTATGGCTACACCTTC

d_call: TRBD1
v_call: TRBV6-2/TRBV6-3
clone_size: -
j_call: TRBJ1-1
cdr3_aa: CASSLRQGSEAFF
cdr3_nt: TGTGCCAGCAGCCTAAGACAGGGCTCTGAAGCTTTCTTT

d_call: -
v_call: TRBV7-2
clone_size: -
j_call: TRBJ1-5
cdr3_aa: CASSPAPGRQPQHF
cdr3_nt: TGTGCCAGCAGCCCCGCCCCGGGTCGTCAGCCCCAGCATTTT

d_call: -
v_call: TRBV9
clone_size: -
j_call: TRBJ2-1
cdr3_aa: CASSHPEGPGSYNEQFF
cdr3_nt: TGTGCCAGCAGCCATCCGGAGGGTCCGGGCAGCTACAATGAGCAGTTCTTC

d_call: -
v_call: TRBV6-5
clone_size: -
j_call: TRBJ1-1
cdr3_aa: CASSSRLNTEAFF
cdr3_nt: TGTGCCAGCAGTTCTCGGTTGAACACTGAAGCTTTCTTT

d_call: TRBD1
v_call: TRBV7-6
clone_size: -
j_call: TRBJ2-7
cdr3_aa: CASSPSMGQGSYEQYF
cdr3_nt: TGTGCCAGCAGCCCTTCGATGGGACAGGGCTCCTACGAGCAGTACTTC

d_call: TRBD1
v_call: TRBV9
clone_size: -
j_call: TRBJ1-2
cdr3_aa: CASSGPGQNIHGYTF
cdr3_nt: TGTGCCAGCAGCGGTCCGGGACAGAACATTCATGGCTACACCTTC

d_call: -
v_call: TRBV9
clone_size: -
j_call: TRBJ2-2
cdr3_aa: CASSVSGTGELFF
cdr3_nt: TGTGCCAGCAGCGTAAGCGGAACCGGGGAGCTGTTTTTT

d_call: -
v_call: TRBV28
clone_size: -
j_call: TRBJ2-5
cdr3_aa: CASNRQIPKETQYF
cdr3_nt: TGTGCCAGCAATAGACAAATCCCTAAAGAGACCCAGTACTTC

d_call: -
v_call: TRBV6-5
clone_size: -
j_call: TRBJ1-4
cdr3_aa: CASSLDRRGEKLFF
cdr3_nt: TGTGCCAGCTCCTTAGACAGGAGAGGTGAAAAACTGTTTTTT

d_call: -
v_call: TRBV19
clone_size: -
j_call: TRBJ2-7
cdr3_aa: CASSITGLGKQYF
cdr3_nt: TGTGCCAGTAGTATAACAGGGCTGGGCAAGCAGTACTTC

d_call: -
v_call: TRBV7-6
clone_size: -
j_call: TRBJ1-5
cdr3_aa: CASSLAFGTSYSNQPQHF
cdr3_nt: TGTGCCAGCAGCTTAGCCTTTGGGACATCTTATAGCAATCAGCCCCAGCATTTT

d_call: TRBD2
v_call: TRBV20-1
clone_size: -
j_call: TRBJ2-3
cdr3_aa: CSASGPAGGTDTQYF
cdr3_nt: TGCAGTGCTAGTGGGCCAGCGGGAGGCACAGATACGCAGTATTTT

d_call: -
v_call: TRBV28
clone_size: -
j_call: TRBJ1-5
cdr3_aa: CALTRADGNQPQHF
cdr3_nt: TGTGCCCTCACTAGGGCGGACGGCAATCAGCCCCAGCATTTT

d_call: -
v_call: TRBV24-1
clone_size: -
j_call: TRBJ1-1
cdr3_aa: CATRETGRPNTEAFF
cdr3_nt: TGTGCCACCAGGGAGACTGGCAGACCGAACACTGAAGCTTTCTTT

d_call: TRBD1
v_call: TRBV5-8
clone_size: -
j_call: TRBJ1-5
cdr3_aa: CASSDRTGDQPQHF
cdr3_nt: TGTGCCAGCAGCGACCGGACAGGGGATCAGCCCCAGCATTTT

d_call: -
v_call: TRBV7-9
clone_size: once
j_call: TRBJ1-6
cdr3_aa: CASSSSGAGTDSPLHF
cdr3_nt: TGTGCCAGCAGCTCCTCAGGGGCAGGTACTGATTCACCCCTCCACTTT

d_call: -
v_call: TRBV15
clone_size: -
j_call: TRBJ1-1
cdr3_aa: CATSRDGRGNTEAFF
cdr3_nt: TGTGCCACCAGCAGAGATGGGAGGGGAAACACTGAAGCTTTCTTT

d_call: TRBD1
v_call: TRBV27
clone_size: -
j_call: TRBJ2-3
cdr3_aa: CASSGGQGGTDTQYF
cdr3_nt: TGTGCCAGCAGTGGGGGACAGGGGGGGACAGATACGCAGTATTTT

d_call: TRBD1
v_call: TRBV6-5
clone_size: -
j_call: TRBJ2-1
cdr3_aa: CASSQTGVNEQFF
cdr3_nt: TGTGCCAGCAGTCAGACAGGGGTAAATGAGCAGTTCTTC

d_call: -
v_call: TRBV27
clone_size: -
j_call: TRBJ1-2
cdr3_aa: CASSLSVGGAALYGYTF
cdr3_nt: TGTGCCAGCAGTTTATCGGTGGGGGGAGCCGCCCTCTATGGCTACACCTTC

d_call: -
v_call: TRBV9
clone_size: -
j_call: TRBJ1-6
cdr3_aa: CASSEHRDSYNSPLHF
cdr3_nt: TGTGCCAGCAGCGAACACCGGGACTCATATAATTCACCCCTCCACTTT

d_call: TRBD2
v_call: TRBV2
clone_size: -
j_call: TRBJ2-7
cdr3_aa: CASSDTSVLSYEQYF
cdr3_nt: TGTGCCAGCAGCGACACTAGCGTCCTCTCCTACGAGCAGTACTTC

d_call: TRBD2
v_call: TRBV5-6
clone_size: -
j_call: TRBJ2-2
cdr3_aa: CASSLRGDTGELFF
cdr3_nt: TGTGCCAGCAGCTTGCGGGGGGACACCGGGGAGCTGTTTTTT

d_call: TRBD2
v_call: TRBV5-1
clone_size: -
j_call: TRBJ2-1
cdr3_aa: CASSFGGRNYNEQFF
cdr3_nt: TGCGCCAGCAGTTTCGGCGGGAGAAACTACAATGAGCAGTTCTTC

d_call: TRBD1
v_call: TRBV19
clone_size: -
j_call: TRBJ1-5
cdr3_aa: CASSPPDRAGQPQHF
cdr3_nt: TGTGCCAGTAGTCCCCCGGACAGGGCAGGTCAGCCCCAGCATTTT

d_call: -
v_call: TRBV5-1
clone_size: -
j_call: TRBJ2-2
cdr3_aa: CASSALSGSRPLAGELFF
cdr3_nt: TGCGCCAGCAGCGCGCTTTCGGGGAGCCGGCCCCTCGCCGGGGAGCTGTTTTTT

d_call: TRBD2
v_call: TRBV4-2
clone_size: -
j_call: TRBJ2-3
cdr3_aa: CASSSTSGTDTQYF
cdr3_nt: TGTGCCAGCAGCTCCACTAGCGGCACAGATACGCAGTATTTT

d_call: TRBD2
v_call: TRBV5-1
clone_size: -
j_call: TRBJ2-7
cdr3_aa: CASSEGLAGVRQYF
cdr3_nt: TGCGCCAGCAGCGAGGGACTAGCGGGAGTAAGGCAGTACTTC

d_call: TRBD1
v_call: TRBV6-4
clone_size: -
j_call: TRBJ2-3
cdr3_aa: CASSVTGGMDTQYF
cdr3_nt: TGTGCCAGCAGTGTGACAGGGGGCATGGATACGCAGTATTTT